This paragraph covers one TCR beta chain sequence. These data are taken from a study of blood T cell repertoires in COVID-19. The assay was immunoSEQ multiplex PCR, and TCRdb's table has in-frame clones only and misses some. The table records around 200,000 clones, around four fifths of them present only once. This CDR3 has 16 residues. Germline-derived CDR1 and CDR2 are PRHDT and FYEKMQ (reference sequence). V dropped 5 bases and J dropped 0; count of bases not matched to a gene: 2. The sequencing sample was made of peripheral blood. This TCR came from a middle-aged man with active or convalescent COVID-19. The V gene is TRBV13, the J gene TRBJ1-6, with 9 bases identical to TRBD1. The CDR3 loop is CASSKDRGSYNSPLHF. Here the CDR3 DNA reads TGTGCCAGCAGCAAGGACAGGGGCTCCTATAATTCACCCCTCCACTTT. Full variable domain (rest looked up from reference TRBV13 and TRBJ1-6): AAGVIQSPRHLIKEKRETATLKCYPIPRHDTVYWYQQGPGQDPQFLISFYEKMQSDKGSIPDRFSAQQFSDYHSELNMSSLELGDSALYFCASSKDRGSYNSPLHFGNGTRLTVT.